These 10 T cell receptor beta chains originate from one sample sequenced in a study of CD8 T cells in ankylosing spondylitis. TCRdb recomputed calls from the 5' RACE reads with MiXCR, one row per CDR3 protein. The sample includes approximately 100,000 distinct CDR3 sequences, more than 20% of them seen just once. Source material: synovial fluid, either unsorted or a sorted T cell fraction (not recorded which). The receptors were sampled from a male donor with ankylosing spondylitis.

This clonotype was detected only a few times. The V call is TRBV11-2, the J call TRBJ2-1, with 8 bases aligning to TRBD1. Trimming at V came to 5 bases and at J to 6 bases, leaving 3 bases not matched to a gene. Germline CDR1 and CDR2: SGHAT and FQNNGV. The CDR3 sequence is 13 residues long. This CDR3 is CASSIDRGNEQFF. The CDR3 DNA follows: TGTGCCAGCAGCATCGACAGGGGCAATGAGCAGTTCTTC.

V and J are TRBV25-1 and TRBJ1-5; 9 nucleotides align to TRBD1. Germline trimming cut 8 bases from V and 2 bases from J; bases unmatched to any gene: 10. CDR1 is MGHDK, CDR2 SYGVNS, per germline. CDR3 size: 16 residues. In nucleotides, the CDR3 is TGTGCCAGCGCGCTTCCGGACAGGGGTTGCAATCAGCCCCAGCATTTT. It is translated as CASALPDRGCNQPQHF.

The rearrangement links TRBV20-1 to TRBJ2-1; D gene unclear. Between the trimmed V and J ends, which lost 4 bases and 8 bases, there was a span of 18 bases. Germline CDR1 and CDR2: DFQATT and SNEGSKA (reference sequence). This CDR3 comprises 14 residues. In nucleotides, the CDR3 is TGCAGTGCTACGCTCGGATTAGCTATCGATGAGCAGTTCTTC. Its translation is CSATLGLAIDEQFF.

J is TRBJ1-5 and V is TRBV20-1, with D possibly TRBD1 on 5 matching bases. The CDR3 is 14 residues long. V lost 2 bases, J lost 6 bases, and 14 bases lay in between. Germline CDR1 DFQATT, CDR2 SNEGSKA (reference sequence). The CDR3 here is CSARSGGVLQPQHF. CDR3 DNA: TGCAGTGCTAGATCCGGGGGTGTGCTTCAGCCCCAGCATTTT.

This clonotype was observed many times. This sequence joins TRBV12-3 or TRBV12-4 and TRBJ1-3, with D possibly matching TRBD1 (5 bases). With 7 bases removed from V and 4 bases from J, the gap between germline ends came to 14 bases. The CDR3 has 14 residues. Here the CDR3 reads CASIRDASGNTIYF. In DNA form, the CDR3 reads TGTGCCAGCATTCGGGACGCTTCAGGAAACACCATATATTTT.

The chain employs TRBV3-1 and TRBJ2-3; D not certain. The CDR3 has 14 residues. Germline V gene sequence: CDR1 LGHDT, CDR2 YNNKEL (reference sequence). Trimming took 0 bases from V and 3 from J, leaving 7 bases between them. As DNA, the CDR3 is TGTGCCAGCAGCCAAGATCCCCTTACAGATACGCAGTATTTT. This sequence encodes CASSQDPLTDTQYF.

The J gene is TRBJ1-2, the V gene TRBV29-1, with a possible D match to TRBD1 (5 bases). This CDR3 is built from 11 residues. Germline V gene lookup returns CDR1 SQVTM and CDR2 ANQGSEA. Trimming left V 8 bases short and J 4 bases short, with 11 bases between. The CDR3 reads CSSTGGYGYTF. In DNA, the CDR3 is TGCAGCTCAACGGGGGGCTATGGCTACACCTTC.

The rearrangement joins TRBV29-1 to TRBJ2-1, with 8 bases matching TRBD2. CDR3 length: 11 residues. J was trimmed by 15 bases and V by 4 bases; bases with no gene match: 8. Looked up from germline, CDR1 is SQVTM and CDR2 is ANQGSEA. As DNA, the CDR3 is TGCAGCGTTGCGGGGAGCGGGGGAGGGTTCTTC. It encodes CSVAGSGGGFF.

This clonotype occurred a few times. This chain links TRBV27 with TRBJ1-1; D unclear. In germline, CDR1 is MNHEY, CDR2 SMNVEV (reference sequence). V was cut by 4 bases and J by 1 base, with 13 bases left in between. The CDR3 covers 15 residues. CDR3 nucleotides: TGTGCCAGCAGTTCCGTCGACCGGGGGAACACTGAAGCTTTCTTT. Protein sequence: CASSSVDRGNTEAFF.

The sample holds a few counts of this clonotype. The J gene is TRBJ2-3, the V gene TRBV6-1, with 11 bases matching TRBD2. The germline V gene encodes CDR1 MNHNS and CDR2 SASEGT. After removal of 5 bases from V and 6 bases from J, the junction contained 7 bases not matched to a gene. This CDR3 contains 15 residues. CDR3: CASSPLAGESDTQYF. Written as DNA, the CDR3 is TGTGCCAGCAGTCCACTAGCGGGAGAGTCCGATACGCAGTATTTT.